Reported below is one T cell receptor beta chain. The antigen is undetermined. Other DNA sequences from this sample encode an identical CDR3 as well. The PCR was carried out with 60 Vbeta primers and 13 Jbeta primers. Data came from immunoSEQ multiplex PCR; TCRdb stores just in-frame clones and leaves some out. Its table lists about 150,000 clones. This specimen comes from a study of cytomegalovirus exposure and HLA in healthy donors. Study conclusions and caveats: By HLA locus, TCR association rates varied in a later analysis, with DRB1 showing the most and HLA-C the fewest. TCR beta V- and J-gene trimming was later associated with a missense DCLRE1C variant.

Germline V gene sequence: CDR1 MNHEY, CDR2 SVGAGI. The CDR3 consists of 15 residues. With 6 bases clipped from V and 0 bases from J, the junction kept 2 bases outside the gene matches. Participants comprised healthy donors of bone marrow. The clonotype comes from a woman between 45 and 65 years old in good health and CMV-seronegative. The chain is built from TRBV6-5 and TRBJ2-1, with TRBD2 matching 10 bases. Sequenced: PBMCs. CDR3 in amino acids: CASSPSGSSYNEQFF. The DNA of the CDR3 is TGTGCCAGCAGCCCTAGCGGGAGCTCCTACAATGAGCAGTTCTTC.